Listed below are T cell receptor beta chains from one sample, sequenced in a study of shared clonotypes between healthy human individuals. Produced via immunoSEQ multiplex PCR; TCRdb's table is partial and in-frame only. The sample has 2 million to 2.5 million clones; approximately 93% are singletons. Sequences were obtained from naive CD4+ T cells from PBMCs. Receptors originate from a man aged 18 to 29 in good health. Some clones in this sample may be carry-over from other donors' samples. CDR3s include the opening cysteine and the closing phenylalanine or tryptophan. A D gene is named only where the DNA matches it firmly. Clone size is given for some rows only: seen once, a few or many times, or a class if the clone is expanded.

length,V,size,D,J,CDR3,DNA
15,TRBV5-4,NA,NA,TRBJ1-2,CASSLAAQFNYGYTF,TGTGCCAGCAGCTTGGCTGCCCAATTCAACTATGGCTACACCTTC
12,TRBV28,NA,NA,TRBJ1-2,CASSFRDEGYTF,TGTGCCAGCAGTTTCAGGGATGAAGGCTACACCTTC
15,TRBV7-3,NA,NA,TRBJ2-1,CASSKDTASYNEQFF,TGTGCCAGCAGCAAGGACACAGCCTCCTACAATGAGCAGTTCTTC
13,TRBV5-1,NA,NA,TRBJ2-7,CASSNQGSNEQYF,TGCGCCAGCAGCAACCAGGGGAGCAACGAGCAGTACTTC
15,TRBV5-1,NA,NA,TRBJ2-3,CASSPRFQGTDTQYF,TGCGCCAGCAGCCCCCGTTTTCAAGGGACAGATACGCAGTATTTT
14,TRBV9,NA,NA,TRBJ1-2,CASSVASGDYGYTF,TGTGCCAGCAGCGTAGCTTCAGGGGACTATGGCTACACCTTC
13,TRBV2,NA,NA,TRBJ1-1,CASRVDILTEAFF,TGTGCCAGCAGGGTAGACATCCTCACTGAAGCTTTCTTT
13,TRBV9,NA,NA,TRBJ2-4,CASSVGPGDIQYF,TGTGCCAGCAGCGTAGGACCCGGGGACATTCAGTACTTC
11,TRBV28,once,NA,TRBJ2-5,CAAQGEETQYF,TGTGCCGCCCAAGGGGAAGAGACCCAGTACTTC
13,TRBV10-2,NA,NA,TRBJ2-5,CASSGTLQETQYF,TGCGCCAGCAGCGGGACACTTCAAGAGACCCAGTACTTC
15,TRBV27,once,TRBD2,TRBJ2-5,CASSPLLADLETQYF,TGTGCCAGCAGTCCCCTCCTAGCGGACCTGGAGACCCAGTACTTC
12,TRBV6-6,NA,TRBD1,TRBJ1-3,CASRDRGNTIYF,TGTGCCAGTAGGGACAGGGGAAACACCATATATTTT
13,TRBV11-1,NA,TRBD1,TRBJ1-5,CASSFDRDQPQHF,TGTGCCAGCAGCTTCGACAGGGATCAGCCCCAGCATTTT
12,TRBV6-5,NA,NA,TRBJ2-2,CASSRNTGELFF,TGTGCCAGCAGTCGTAACACCGGGGAGCTGTTTTTT
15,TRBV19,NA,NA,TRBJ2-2,CASSRTESLTGELFF,TGTGCCAGTAGTCGAACAGAGAGTCTCACCGGGGAGCTGTTTTTT
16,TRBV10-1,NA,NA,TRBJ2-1,CASSEGGVSSYNEQFF,TGCGCCAGCAGTGAGGGAGGGGTGAGCTCCTACAATGAGCAGTTCTTC
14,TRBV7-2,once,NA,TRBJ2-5,CASSLGNFQETQYF,TGTGCCAGCAGCTTAGGAAATTTCCAAGAGACCCAGTACTTC
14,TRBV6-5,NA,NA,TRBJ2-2,CATTGTLPTGELFF,TGTGCCACAACCGGGACCCTACCCACCGGGGAGCTGTTTTTT
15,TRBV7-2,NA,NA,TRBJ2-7,CASSLFGTDYYEQYF,TGTGCCAGCAGCTTATTCGGGACGGATTACTACGAGCAGTACTTC
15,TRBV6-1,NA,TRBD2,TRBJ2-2,CASSGLAGGTGELFF,TGTGCCAGCAGTGGACTAGCGGGAGGAACCGGGGAGCTGTTTTTT
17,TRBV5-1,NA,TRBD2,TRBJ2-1,CASSLRTSGRTYNEQFF,TGCGCCAGCAGCCTACGGACTAGCGGGAGAACCTACAATGAGCAGTTCTTC
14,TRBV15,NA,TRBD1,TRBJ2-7,CATSRGDSSYEQYF,TGTGCCACCAGCAGGGGGGACAGTTCCTACGAGCAGTACTTC
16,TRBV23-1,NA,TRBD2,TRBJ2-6,CASRPRGGWGANVLTF,TGCGCCAGCAGACCCCGGGGGGGATGGGGGGCCAACGTCCTGACTTTC
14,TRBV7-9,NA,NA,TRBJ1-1,CASSLVTVNTEAFF,TGTGCCAGCAGCTTAGTGACAGTGAACACTGAAGCTTTCTTT
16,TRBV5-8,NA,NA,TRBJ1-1,CASSPTSQAKATEAFF,TGTGCCAGCAGCCCCACCTCACAGGCCAAGGCCACTGAAGCTTTCTTT
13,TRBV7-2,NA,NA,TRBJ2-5,CASSLQREETQYF,TGTGCCAGCAGCCTACAGAGGGAAGAGACCCAGTACTTC
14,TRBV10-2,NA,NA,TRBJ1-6,CASSEGQPNSPLHF,TGCGCCAGCAGTGAGGGACAGCCTAATTCACCCCTCCACTTT
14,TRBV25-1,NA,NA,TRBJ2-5,CASSALWNQETQYF,TGTGCCAGCAGTGCCCTTTGGAACCAAGAGACCCAGTACTTC
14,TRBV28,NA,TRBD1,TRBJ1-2,CASILRGQNYGYTF,TGTGCCAGCATTCTAAGGGGGCAAAACTATGGCTACACCTTC
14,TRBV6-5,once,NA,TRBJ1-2,CASALDSYFRDYTF,TGTGCCAGCGCCCTAGACTCCTACTTTAGGGACTACACCTTC
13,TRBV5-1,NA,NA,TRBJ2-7,CASERGPGYEQYF,TGCGCCAGCGAGAGGGGTCCAGGCTACGAGCAGTACTTC
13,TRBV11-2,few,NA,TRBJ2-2,CASRTGTGGELFF,TGTGCCAGCAGGACGGGGACGGGCGGGGAGCTGTTTTTT
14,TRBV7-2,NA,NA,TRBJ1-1,CASSFVGGMTEAFF,TGTGCCAGCAGCTTTGTAGGGGGTATGACTGAAGCTTTCTTT
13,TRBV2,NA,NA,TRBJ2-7,CASRELLSEEQYF,TGTGCCAGCAGAGAACTCCTTTCAGAGGAGCAGTACTTC
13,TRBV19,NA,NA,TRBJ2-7,CASRGLLTYEQYF,TGTGCCAGTAGAGGGCTCCTTACCTACGAGCAGTACTTC
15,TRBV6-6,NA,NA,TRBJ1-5,CASSNQGGGPGPQHF,TGTGCCAGCAGTAACCAGGGTGGAGGTCCCGGGCCCCAGCATTTT
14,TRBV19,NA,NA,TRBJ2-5,CASSIGGTQETQYF,TGTGCCAGTAGTATCGGAGGGACGCAAGAGACCCAGTACTTC